These T cell receptor beta chains were read from a single sample in a study of patients and donors after allogeneic stem cell transplantation. TCRdb reprocessed the RT-PCR reads via MiXCR and lists one record per CDR3 protein. Of about a million distinct CDR3 sequences listed, around 17% are singletons. The sequencing input was blood, either unsorted or a sorted T cell fraction (not recorded which). Receptor source: a human donor who was either an allogeneic HSCT recipient or a stem cell or donor lymphocyte infusion donor (not recorded which). It is not recorded whose cells these are; they may come from a transplant donor. Both conserved end residues are part of each CDR3. A D gene is named only where the DNA matches it firmly. Not all rows give a size; the values are once, few, many and, for expanded clones, a class.

j_call	d_call	v_call	clone_size	cdr3_aa	cdr3_nt
TRBJ2-2	TRBD2	TRBV9	NA	CASSAGAAGGGTGELFF	TGTGCCAGCAGCGCTGGGGCAGCGGGAGGCGGCACCGGGGAGCTGTTTTTT
TRBJ1-1	NA	TRBV4-1	NA	CASSQELDPPEAFF	TGCGCCAGCAGCCAAGAATTGGATCCGCCAGAAGCTTTCTTT
TRBJ1-3	NA	TRBV7-2	many	CASSLARGAGNTIYF	TGTGCCAGCAGCTTAGCCAGGGGCGCGGGAAACACCATATATTTT
TRBJ1-6	TRBD1	TRBV4-1	NA	CASSQSGGSGGSPLHF	TGCGCCAGCAGCCAGTCCGGGGGGTCAGGGGGGTCACCCCTCCACTTT
TRBJ1-1	TRBD1	TRBV27	few	CASTKDRGNTEAFF	TGTGCCAGCACTAAAGACAGGGGGAACACTGAAGCTTTCTTT
TRBJ2-2	TRBD1	TRBV30	NA	CAFDRVNTGELFF	TGTGCCTTTGACAGGGTGAACACCGGGGAGCTGTTTTTT
TRBJ2-6	NA	TRBV24-1	few	CATQRGSGANVLTF	TGTGCCACCCAACGGGGATCTGGGGCCAACGTCCTGACTTTC
TRBJ2-5	NA	TRBV7-9	few	CASSSDGVTGETQYF	TGTGCCAGCAGCTCCGACGGAGTTACGGGAGAGACCCAGTACTTC
TRBJ2-7	TRBD2	TRBV20-1	NA	CSARGEGFYEQYF	TGCAGTGCTAGGGGGGAGGGTTTCTACGAGCAGTACTTC
TRBJ2-7	NA	TRBV9	few	CASSVGAGGSYEQYF	TGTGCCAGCAGCGTAGGTGCAGGGGGGTCCTACGAGCAGTACTTC
TRBJ2-7	NA	TRBV12-3/TRBV12-4	few	CASSFGAEAYEQYF	TGTGCCAGCAGTTTCGGGGCGGAGGCCTACGAGCAGTACTTC
TRBJ1-3	TRBD1	TRBV6-5	NA	CASSYSIGQGSGNTIYF	TGTGCCAGCAGTTACTCTATCGGACAGGGGTCTGGAAACACCATATATTTT
TRBJ2-3	NA	TRBV5-1	NA	CASSNKGGGAVSTDTQYF	TGCGCCAGCAGCAACAAAGGTGGGGGAGCCGTAAGCACAGATACGCAGTATTTT
TRBJ2-5	NA	TRBV5-1	few	CASWAEGETQYF	TGCGCCAGCTGGGCCGAGGGGGAGACCCAGTACTTC
TRBJ2-2	NA	TRBV29-1	many	CSVVVTGELFF	TGCAGCGTTGTGGTCACCGGGGAGCTGTTTTTT
TRBJ2-2	NA	TRBV10-2	few	CASSEFLNLNTGELFF	TGCGCCAGCAGTGAGTTTTTGAACCTGAACACCGGGGAGCTGTTTTTT
TRBJ1-1	NA	TRBV20-1	few	CSATTLNTEAFF	TGCAGTGCTACCACCCTCAACACTGAAGCTTTCTTT
TRBJ1-2	NA	TRBV5-6	NA	CASSTDTAVLYGYTF	TGTGCCAGCAGCACCGACACAGCTGTCCTCTATGGCTACACCTTC
TRBJ2-7	NA	TRBV12-3/TRBV12-4	many	CASSPSTGIAYEQYF	TGTGCCAGCAGCCCCTCGACAGGAATAGCCTACGAGCAGTACTTC
TRBJ2-1	NA	TRBV7-3	few	CASSARGTYSYNEQFF	TGTGCCAGCAGCGCAAGGGGGACCTACTCCTACAATGAGCAGTTCTTC
TRBJ2-2	TRBD2	TRBV5-1	NA	CASSPPSGGVTGELFF	TGCGCCAGCAGCCCCCCTAGCGGGGGGGTCACCGGGGAGCTGTTTTTT
TRBJ2-7	TRBD1	TRBV10-3	few	CAISEDGTGDSYEQYF	TGTGCCATCAGTGAGGACGGGACAGGGGACTCCTACGAGCAGTACTTC
TRBJ1-3	NA	TRBV5-1	few	CASSLSGYGNTIYF	TGCGCCAGCAGCTTGAGTGGATACGGAAACACCATATATTTT
TRBJ2-3	NA	TRBV12-3/TRBV12-4	many	CASSGSTDTQYF	TGTGCCAGCAGCGGGAGCACAGATACGCAGTATTTT
TRBJ1-6	TRBD1	TRBV12-3/TRBV12-4	many	CASSLGGTEYSPLHF	TGTGCCAGCAGTTTAGGGGGGACAGAATATTCACCCCTCCACTTT
TRBJ2-1	TRBD2	TRBV29-1	many	CSVEAGGPYNEQFF	TGCAGCGTTGAAGCGGGAGGGCCCTACAATGAGCAGTTCTTC
TRBJ2-5	NA	TRBV5-1	NA	CASSHLSLQETQYF	TGCGCCAGCAGCCACCTATCCCTACAAGAGACCCAGTACTTC
TRBJ1-1	TRBD1	TRBV29-1	many	CSATGVEMNTEAFF	TGCAGCGCTACAGGGGTGGAGATGAACACTGAAGCTTTCTTT
TRBJ2-7	NA	TRBV25-1	NA	CASSPPGHLAYEQYF	TGTGCCAGCAGTCCACCGGGACACCTAGCCTACGAGCAGTACTTC
TRBJ2-2	NA	TRBV12-3/TRBV12-4	many	CASSFEGGVTGELFF	TGTGCCAGCAGTTTTGAGGGGGGAGTCACCGGGGAGCTGTTTTTT
TRBJ1-1	NA	TRBV11-2	few	CASSLDGARGTEAFF	TGTGCCAGCAGCCTCGACGGGGCGCGGGGTACTGAAGCTTTCTTT
TRBJ2-5	TRBD2	TRBV6-1	NA	CASGTSGDLYQETQYF	TGTGCCAGCGGGACTAGCGGGGATCTGTACCAAGAGACCCAGTACTTC
TRBJ2-3	NA	TRBV7-9	NA	CASSPPTGRGEDTQYF	TGTGCCAGCAGCCCTCCAACAGGTAGAGGAGAAGATACGCAGTATTTT
TRBJ1-4	TRBD1	TRBV20-1	NA	CSAIDRALNEKLFF	TGCAGTGCGATTGACAGGGCCTTAAATGAAAAACTGTTTTTT
TRBJ2-5	NA	TRBV7-8	once	CASSPRRVPQETQYF	TGTGCCAGCAGCCCCCGCCGGGTCCCCCAAGAGACCCAGTACTTC
TRBJ1-3	NA	TRBV11-2	NA	CASSLTDTIYF	TGTGCCAGCAGCTTAACGGACACCATATATTTT
TRBJ1-1	NA	TRBV20-1	few	CSAYGEDTEAFF	TGCAGTGCCTACGGAGAGGACACTGAAGCTTTCTTT
TRBJ2-7	TRBD1	TRBV12-3/TRBV12-4	few	CASSPIQLDRAYEQYF	TGTGCCAGCAGTCCGATCCAATTGGACAGGGCTTACGAGCAGTACTTC
TRBJ2-2	TRBD2	TRBV6-1	few	CASSHGLAGRSGTGELFF	TGTGCCAGCAGCCACGGACTAGCGGGGCGGTCGGGCACCGGGGAGCTGTTTTTT
TRBJ2-2	TRBD2	TRBV9	NA	CASSVVGRSGKNTGELFF	TGTGCCAGCAGCGTAGTAGGCCGTAGCGGGAAGAACACCGGGGAGCTGTTTTTT
TRBJ2-7	NA	TRBV20-1	few	CSARPGLYYEQYF	TGCAGTGCTAGACCCGGACTTTACTACGAGCAGTACTTC
TRBJ1-1	NA	TRBV6-2/TRBV6-3	NA	CASSRESLGNTEAFF	TGTGCCAGCAGCCGCGAGTCATTGGGGAACACTGAAGCTTTCTTT
TRBJ1-2	TRBD1	TRBV3-1	NA	CASSQDTSGAGGAYGYTF	TGTGCCAGCAGCCAAGATACAAGCGGAGCAGGGGGCGCGTATGGCTACACCTTC
TRBJ2-1	TRBD2	TRBV10-3	few	CATTARGLADYNEQFF	TGTGCCACAACCGCCCGCGGACTAGCGGACTACAATGAGCAGTTCTTC
TRBJ1-1	NA	TRBV12-3/TRBV12-4	few	CASSFIEGVTEAFF	TGTGCCAGCAGTTTTATTGAGGGCGTCACTGAAGCTTTCTTT
TRBJ1-4	NA	TRBV20-1	few	CSARDPVTNEKLFF	TGCAGTGCTAGAGATCCAGTAACTAATGAAAAACTGTTTTTT
TRBJ2-7	TRBD1	TRBV29-1	few	CSVSAGGESSYEQYF	TGCAGCGTCTCAGCAGGGGGCGAGAGTTCCTACGAGCAGTACTTC
TRBJ2-5	NA	TRBV5-1	NA	CASSPRQQETQYF	TGCGCCAGCAGCCCGAGACAGCAAGAGACCCAGTACTTC
TRBJ2-5	TRBD2	TRBV3-1	NA	CASSRKLAGGETQYF	TGTGCCAGCAGCCGGAAACTAGCGGGAGGAGAGACCCAGTACTTC
TRBJ2-6	NA	TRBV6-2/TRBV6-3	few	CASSYSTQSGANVLTF	TGTGCCAGCAGTTACTCGACACAGTCTGGGGCCAACGTCCTGACTTTC